The TCR beta chain under discussion was sequenced for a study of T cells after yellow fever vaccination. This CDR3 is built from 13 residues. V dropped 5 bases and J dropped 7 bases, with 9 bases sitting between them. Germline CDR1 MNHEY, CDR2 SVGEGT. This clonotype came up many times. They built TCR cDNA with 5'RACE template switching, a step that put in a universal primer site and UMIs. TCRdb called the 5' RACE reads again in MiXCR, with one record for every CDR3 protein. Among 610,000 or so distinct CDR3 sequences listed, roughly an eighth were seen once. The chain links TRBV6-2 or TRBV6-3 to TRBJ1-6; D unclear. Sample: PBMCs, taken on the day of the yellow fever booster vaccination. The receptor's source is a man between 25 and 39 years old who received the YFV17D yellow fever vaccine. DNA of the CDR3: TGTGCCAGCAGTAATGCCGAAAATTCACCCCTCCACTTT. Protein sequence: CASSNAENSPLHF.